The clone carrying this T cell receptor (beta chain) was seen ten or more times. As yet, its antigen is unknown. V was pared by 2 bases and J by 2 bases, with 5 bases of the junction left unmatched. CDR1 SGHTA and CDR2 FQGNSA come from the germline V gene. This CDR3 has 15 amino acids. This record belongs to a study of T-cell reconstitution after alpha-beta-depleted transplantation in children. Findings of the study overall: Hyperexpanded clones declined; after one year, newly produced T cells mostly supplied diversity. There were reportedly several hundred expanded graft clones from which alpha-beta T cells came about two months after transplant. After transplant, high TCRbeta diversity at day 60 in some patients arose from surviving recipient T cells and thymic progenitors.

TCRbeta library preparation incorporated unique molecular identifiers. TCRdb itself ran the PCR reads through MiXCR, one entry per CDR3 protein. The sample lists approximately 170,000 distinct CDR3 sequences; approximately 12% were seen once. This material consisted of PBMCs, taken before TCRalphabeta/CD19-depleted stem cell transplant. The chain combines TRBV7-2 with TRBJ1-2, with 7 bases identical to TRBD1. This receptor was taken from a boy aged 2 to 10 with acute myeloid leukemia, due to receive a stem cell transplant. Written as DNA, the CDR3 is TGTGCCAGCAGCTTATGGGAGGGGGCGAACTATGGCTACACCTTC. It translates to CASSLWEGANYGYTF.